The present TCR beta chain was sequenced within a study of shared clonotypes between healthy human individuals. The study, taken as a whole, reports: Naive CD4 clonotype sharing across four donors was 4.5% to 6%. Sampling was confined to blood; repertoires within tissues likely differ. Naive subsets generally exceeded memory subsets in estimated richness.

Naive CD8 cells lacked CD45RO and underwent positive selection for CCR7, leaving out terminally differentiated effector memory CD45RA+ cells. The CDR3 spans 16 residues. Germline CDR1 MNHNS, CDR2 SASEGT. Deletions cut 2 bases from V and 6 bases from J, with 16 bases between. Per the original methods: Filtering differed because ImmunoSEQ produced junction-only sequences that carried no quality scores. Profiled with immunoSEQ multiplex PCR; TCRdb holds only in-frame clones, not every one. D and trimming come from the DNA, and the V and J calls and clone size come from that table. The table includes about 700,000 clones, 92% detected once. Of note for this clone: Its antigen is not known.

The specimen was naive CD8+ T cells sorted from blood. This chain joins TRBV6-1 and TRBJ2-2; possibly TRBD2 for D (6 bases). The TCR originated in a man aged 25-45 years in good health. CDR3 in DNA: TGTGCCAGCAGTGAATTTAGCGGCCTAACGGCCGGGGAGCTGTTTTTT. Translating gives CASSEFSGLTAGELFF.